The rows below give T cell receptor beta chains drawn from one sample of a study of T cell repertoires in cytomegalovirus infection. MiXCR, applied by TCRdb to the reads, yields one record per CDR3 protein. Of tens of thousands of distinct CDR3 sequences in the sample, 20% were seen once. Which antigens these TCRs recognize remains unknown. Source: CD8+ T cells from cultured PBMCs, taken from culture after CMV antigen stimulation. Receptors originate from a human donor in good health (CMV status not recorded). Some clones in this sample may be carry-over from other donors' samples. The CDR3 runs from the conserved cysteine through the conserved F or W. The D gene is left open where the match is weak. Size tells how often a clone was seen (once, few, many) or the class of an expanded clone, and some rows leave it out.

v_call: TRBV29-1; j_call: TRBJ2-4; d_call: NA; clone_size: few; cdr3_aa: CSVLAGRTNIQYF; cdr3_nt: TGCAGCGTTTTAGCAGGGAGGACTAACATTCAGTACTTC
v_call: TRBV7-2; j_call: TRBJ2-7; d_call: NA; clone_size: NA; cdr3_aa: CASSLGVGYEQYF; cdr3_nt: TGTGCCAGCAGCTTAGGGGTCGGCTACGAGCAGTACTTC
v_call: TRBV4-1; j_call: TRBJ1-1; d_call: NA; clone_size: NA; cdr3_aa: CASSPRVLNTEAFF; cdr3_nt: TGCGCCAGCAGCCCGCGCGTCCTGAACACTGAAGCTTTCTTT
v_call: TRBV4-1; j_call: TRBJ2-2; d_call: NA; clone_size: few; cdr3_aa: CASSQGSESNTGELFF; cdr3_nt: TGCGCCAGCAGCCAAGGGTCAGAATCGAACACCGGGGAGCTGTTTTTT
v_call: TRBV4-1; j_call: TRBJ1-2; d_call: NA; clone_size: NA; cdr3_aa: CASAADRSYGYTF; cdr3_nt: TGCGCCAGCGCCGCTGACCGATCCTATGGCTACACCTTC
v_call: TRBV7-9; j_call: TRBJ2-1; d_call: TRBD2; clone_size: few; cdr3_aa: CASSLGAGEQFF; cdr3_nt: TGTGCCAGCAGCTTAGGAGCGGGGGAGCAGTTCTTC
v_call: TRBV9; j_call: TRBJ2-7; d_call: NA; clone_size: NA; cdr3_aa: CASSVDEFSYEQYF; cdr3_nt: TGTGCCAGCAGCGTAGATGAATTCTCCTACGAGCAGTACTTC
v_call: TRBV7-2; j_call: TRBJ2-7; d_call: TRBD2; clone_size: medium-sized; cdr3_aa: CASSLNSGVFEQYF; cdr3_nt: TGTGCCAGCAGCTTAAATAGCGGGGTCTTCGAGCAGTACTTC
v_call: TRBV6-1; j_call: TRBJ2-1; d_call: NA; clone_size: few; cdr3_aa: CASSEWNNEQFF; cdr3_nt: TGTGCCAGCAGTGAATGGAACAATGAGCAGTTCTTC
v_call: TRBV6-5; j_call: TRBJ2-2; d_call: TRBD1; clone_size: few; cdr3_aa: CASSYRQGGNTGELFF; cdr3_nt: TGTGCCAGCAGTTATCGACAGGGCGGGAACACCGGGGAGCTGTTTTTT
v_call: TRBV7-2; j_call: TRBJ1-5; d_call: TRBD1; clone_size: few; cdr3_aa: CASSSGTGWYSNQPQHF; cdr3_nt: TGTGCCAGCAGCTCGGGGACAGGCTGGTATAGCAATCAGCCCCAGCATTTT
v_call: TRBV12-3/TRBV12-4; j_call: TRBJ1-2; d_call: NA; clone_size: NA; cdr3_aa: CASHGGDGYTF; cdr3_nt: TGTGCCAGCCACGGGGGGGATGGCTACACCTTC
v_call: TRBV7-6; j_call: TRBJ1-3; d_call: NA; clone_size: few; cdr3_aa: CASSLDTSSGNTIYF; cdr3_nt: TGTGCCAGCAGCTTAGATACGAGCTCTGGAAACACCATATATTTT
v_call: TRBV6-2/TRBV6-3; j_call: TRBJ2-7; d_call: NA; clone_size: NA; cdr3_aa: CASSSTETYEQYF; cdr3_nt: TGTGCCAGCAGTTCGACTGAGACCTACGAGCAGTACTTC
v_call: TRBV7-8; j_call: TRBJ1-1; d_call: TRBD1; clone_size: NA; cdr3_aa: CASSIRTGPEAFF; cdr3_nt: TGTGCCAGCAGCATCAGGACAGGGCCTGAAGCTTTCTTT
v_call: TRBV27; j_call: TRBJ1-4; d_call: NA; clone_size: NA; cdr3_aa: CASQRPGVNEKLFF; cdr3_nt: TGTGCCAGCCAGCGACCCGGAGTTAATGAAAAACTGTTTTTT
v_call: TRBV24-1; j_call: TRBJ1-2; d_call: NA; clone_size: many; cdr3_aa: CATSDPDGLYGYTF; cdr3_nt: TGTGCCACCAGTGACCCTGACGGACTCTATGGCTACACCTTC
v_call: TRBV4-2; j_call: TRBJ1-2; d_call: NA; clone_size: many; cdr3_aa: CASSQAGGLNYGYTF; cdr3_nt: TGTGCCAGCAGCCAAGCCGGGGGACTTAACTATGGCTACACCTTC
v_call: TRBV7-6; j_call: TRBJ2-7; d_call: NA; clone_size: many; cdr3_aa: CASSLAARRSPYEQYF; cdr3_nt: TGTGCCAGCAGCTTAGCGGCCAGAAGGAGCCCCTACGAGCAGTACTTC
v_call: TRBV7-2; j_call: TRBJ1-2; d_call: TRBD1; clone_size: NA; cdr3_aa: CASSSGDSTYGYTF; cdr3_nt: TGTGCCAGCAGCTCAGGGGACAGCACATATGGCTACACCTTC
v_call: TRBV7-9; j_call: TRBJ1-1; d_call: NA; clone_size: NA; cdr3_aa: CASSLVDKNTEAFF; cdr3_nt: TGTGCCAGCAGCTTAGTGGACAAGAACACTGAAGCTTTCTTT
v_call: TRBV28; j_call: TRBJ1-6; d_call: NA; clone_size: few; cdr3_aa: CATRLRRSLSSYNSPLHF; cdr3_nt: TGTGCCACCCGGCTTCGACGAAGCCTAAGCTCCTATAATTCACCCCTCCACTTT
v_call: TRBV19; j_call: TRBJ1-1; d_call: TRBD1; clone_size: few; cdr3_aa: CASSMQEGAMNTEAFF; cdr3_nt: TGTGCCAGTAGTATGCAGGAGGGGGCAATGAACACTGAAGCTTTCTTT
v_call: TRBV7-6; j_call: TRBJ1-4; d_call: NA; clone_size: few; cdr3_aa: CASSRGEGLTNEKLFF; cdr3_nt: TGTGCCAGCAGCCGCGGGGAGGGCCTAACTAATGAAAAACTGTTTTTT
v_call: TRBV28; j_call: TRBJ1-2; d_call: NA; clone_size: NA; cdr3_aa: CASSLDTFSNYGYTF; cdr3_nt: TGTGCCAGCAGCCTGGACACGTTTTCTAACTATGGCTACACCTTC
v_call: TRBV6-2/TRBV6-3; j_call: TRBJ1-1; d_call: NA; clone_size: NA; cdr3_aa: CASSYFIGGDAFF; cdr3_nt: TGTGCCAGCAGTTACTTCATAGGGGGAGACGCTTTCTTT
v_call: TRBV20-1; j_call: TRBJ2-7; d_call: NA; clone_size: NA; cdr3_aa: CSAARPATTYEQYF; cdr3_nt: TGCAGTGCTGCCCGCCCCGCGACCACCTACGAGCAGTACTTC
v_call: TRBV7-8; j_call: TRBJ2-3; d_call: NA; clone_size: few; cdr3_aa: CASSFGVVGTDTQYF; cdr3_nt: TGTGCCAGCAGCTTCGGGGTTGTTGGAACAGATACGCAGTATTTT
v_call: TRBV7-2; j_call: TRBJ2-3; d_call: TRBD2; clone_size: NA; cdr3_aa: CASSSQGVPSGGGDTQYF; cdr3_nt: TGTGCCAGCAGCTCCCAGGGGGTACCTAGCGGGGGAGGAGATACGCAGTATTTT
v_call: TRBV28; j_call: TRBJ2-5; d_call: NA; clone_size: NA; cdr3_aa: CASSSPTELQETQYF; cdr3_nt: TGTGCCAGCAGTTCGCCGACAGAACTCCAAGAGACCCAGTACTTC
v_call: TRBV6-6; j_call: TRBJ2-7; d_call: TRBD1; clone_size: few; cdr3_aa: CASSTDRGAYEQYF; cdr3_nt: TGTGCCAGCAGCACGGACAGGGGGGCCTACGAGCAGTACTTC
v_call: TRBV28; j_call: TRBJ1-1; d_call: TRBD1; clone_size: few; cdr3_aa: CASRLGQGVNTEAFF; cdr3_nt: TGTGCCAGCAGACTGGGACAGGGGGTGAACACTGAAGCTTTCTTT
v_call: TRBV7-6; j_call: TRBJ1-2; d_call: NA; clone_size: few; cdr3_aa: CASSSDFYGYTF; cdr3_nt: TGTGCCAGCAGCTCTGATTTTTATGGCTACACCTTC
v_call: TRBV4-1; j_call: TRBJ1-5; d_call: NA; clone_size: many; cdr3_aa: CASSQVEGQPQHF; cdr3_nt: TGCGCCAGCAGCCAAGTTGAGGGCCAGCCCCAGCATTTT
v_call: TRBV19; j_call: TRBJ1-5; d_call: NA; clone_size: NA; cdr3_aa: CASSSLSQQPQHF; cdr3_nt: TGTGCCAGTAGTAGCTTATCCCAACAGCCCCAGCATTTT
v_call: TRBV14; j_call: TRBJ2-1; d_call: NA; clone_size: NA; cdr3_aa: CASSQVVGVGSKDEQFF; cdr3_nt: TGTGCCAGCAGCCAAGTGGTGGGTGTAGGCTCGAAGGATGAGCAGTTCTTC
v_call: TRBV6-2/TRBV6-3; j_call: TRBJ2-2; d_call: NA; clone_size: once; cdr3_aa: CASNPGRATNTGELFF; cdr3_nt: TGTGCCAGCAACCCGGGCAGGGCCACTAACACCGGGGAGCTGTTTTTT
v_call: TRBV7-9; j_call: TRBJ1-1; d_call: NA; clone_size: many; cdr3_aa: CASSLPDTLTNEAFF; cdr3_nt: TGTGCCAGCAGCTTACCGGACACACTAACCAATGAAGCTTTCTTT
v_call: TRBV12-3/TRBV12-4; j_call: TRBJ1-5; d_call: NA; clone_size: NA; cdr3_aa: CASSFEWNQPQHF; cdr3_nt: TGTGCCAGCAGTTTCGAGTGGAATCAGCCCCAGCATTTT
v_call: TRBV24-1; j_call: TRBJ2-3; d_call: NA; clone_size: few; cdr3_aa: CATSDPDSTDTQYF; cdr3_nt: TGTGCCACCAGTGATCCTGACAGCACAGATACGCAGTATTTT
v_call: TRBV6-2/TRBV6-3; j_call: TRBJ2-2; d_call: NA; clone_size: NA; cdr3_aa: CASSYPGELFF; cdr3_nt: TGTGCCAGCAGTTATCCCGGGGAGCTGTTTTTT
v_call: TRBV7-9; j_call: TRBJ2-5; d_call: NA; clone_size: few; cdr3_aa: CASSRSIPQETQYF; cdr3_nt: TGTGCCAGCTCGCGTTCGATACCCCAAGAGACCCAGTACTTC
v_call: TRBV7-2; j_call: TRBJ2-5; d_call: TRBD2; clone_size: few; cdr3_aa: CASSPVGGDQETQYF; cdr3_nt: TGTGCCAGCAGCCCGGTCGGGGGGGACCAAGAGACCCAGTACTTC
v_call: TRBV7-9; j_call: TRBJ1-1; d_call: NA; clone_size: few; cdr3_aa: CASSLGQGFFTEAFF; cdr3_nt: TGTGCCAGCAGCTTAGGGCAGGGTTTTTTCACTGAAGCTTTCTTT
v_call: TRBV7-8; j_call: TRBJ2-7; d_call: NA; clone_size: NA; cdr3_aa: CASSWRGLRYEQYF; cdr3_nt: TGTGCCAGCAGCTGGAGGGGGTTACGCTACGAGCAGTACTTC
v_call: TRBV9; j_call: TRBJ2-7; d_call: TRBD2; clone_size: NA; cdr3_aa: CASSGGTSGGAYEQYF; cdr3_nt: TGTGCCAGCAGCGGAGGGACTAGCGGGGGGGCATACGAGCAGTACTTC